These T cell receptor beta chains were read from a single sample in a study of shared clonotypes between healthy human individuals. Profiling relied on immunoSEQ multiplex PCR, and the TCRdb table lists in-frame clones only, not all of them. The table includes roughly 2 million clones, 90% to 97% detected once. Material for sequencing was naive CD4+ T cells sorted from blood. The source is a man between 18 and 29 years old in good health. Both conserved end residues are trimmed from each CDR3. A D gene is named only where the DNA matches it firmly.

V gene: TRBV19
J gene: TRBJ2-1
CDR3 length: 12
D gene: TRBD2
CDR3 protein: ASSIFGTSNEQF

V gene: TRBV2
J gene: TRBJ2-3
CDR3 length: 13
D gene: TRBD2
CDR3 protein: ASSESGGSTDTQY

V gene: TRBV4-1
J gene: TRBJ1-5
CDR3 length: 12
D gene: .
CDR3 protein: ASSHPGANQPQH

V gene: TRBV9
J gene: TRBJ1-6
CDR3 length: 13
D gene: .
CDR3 protein: ASSVVAQGGSPLH

V gene: TRBV7-2
J gene: TRBJ2-5
CDR3 length: 11
D gene: .
CDR3 protein: ASSRGFQETQY

V gene: TRBV9
J gene: TRBJ2-1
CDR3 length: 17
D gene: TRBD2
CDR3 protein: ASSSGRGGNHLYTDEQF

V gene: TRBV11-2
J gene: TRBJ2-5
CDR3 length: 14
D gene: .
CDR3 protein: ASSPSIAALGATQY

V gene: TRBV5-1
J gene: TRBJ1-1
CDR3 length: 13
D gene: TRBD1
CDR3 protein: ASSLGTGLNTEAF

V gene: TRBV7-2
J gene: TRBJ2-7
CDR3 length: 11
D gene: .
CDR3 protein: ASSPSNSYEQY

V gene: TRBV30
J gene: TRBJ1-2
CDR3 length: 11
D gene: .
CDR3 protein: AWSPRGPDGYT

V gene: TRBV18
J gene: TRBJ2-7
CDR3 length: 16
D gene: TRBD2
CDR3 protein: ASSPLGPSGIVNYEQY

V gene: TRBV29-1
J gene: TRBJ2-2
CDR3 length: 11
D gene: .
CDR3 protein: SVGSDYTGELF

V gene: TRBV6-1
J gene: TRBJ1-2
CDR3 length: 10
D gene: .
CDR3 protein: ASSEPSYGYT

V gene: TRBV7-2
J gene: TRBJ1-2
CDR3 length: 12
D gene: TRBD1
CDR3 protein: ASSSEQGRYGYT

V gene: TRBV6-1
J gene: TRBJ1-5
CDR3 length: 16
D gene: TRBD1
CDR3 protein: ASSAWTGGVSAGQPQH

V gene: TRBV10-3
J gene: TRBJ1-2
CDR3 length: 12
D gene: .
CDR3 protein: AISGRAADYGYT

V gene: TRBV2
J gene: TRBJ1-1
CDR3 length: 11
D gene: .
CDR3 protein: ASNTELNTEAF

V gene: TRBV7-8
J gene: TRBJ1-5
CDR3 length: 13
D gene: .
CDR3 protein: ASSLDIYSNQPQH

V gene: TRBV7-2
J gene: TRBJ2-3
CDR3 length: 13
D gene: TRBD1
CDR3 protein: ASSLLRDRDDTQY

V gene: TRBV6-8
J gene: TRBJ1-5
CDR3 length: 17
D gene: .
CDR3 protein: ASTPGFERGSLRDQPQH

V gene: TRBV5-1
J gene: TRBJ2-7
CDR3 length: 14
D gene: TRBD1
CDR3 protein: ASSFPPRDRAAEQY

V gene: TRBV27
J gene: TRBJ1-1
CDR3 length: 11
D gene: TRBD1
CDR3 protein: ASSWTGGTEAF

V gene: TRBV9
J gene: TRBJ2-1
CDR3 length: 16
D gene: TRBD1
CDR3 protein: ASSVAYGRTGGGNEQF

V gene: TRBV6-5
J gene: TRBJ2-7
CDR3 length: 10
D gene: .
CDR3 protein: ASFRQGYEQY

V gene: TRBV19
J gene: TRBJ1-2
CDR3 length: 11
D gene: .
CDR3 protein: ASSISPTYGYT

V gene: TRBV5-5
J gene: TRBJ1-2
CDR3 length: 13
D gene: .
CDR3 protein: ASSLGAGPNYGYT

V gene: TRBV13
J gene: TRBJ2-5
CDR3 length: 12
D gene: TRBD1
CDR3 protein: ASSGGQGGETQY

V gene: TRBV6-6
J gene: TRBJ2-7
CDR3 length: 12
D gene: .
CDR3 protein: ASSYSKSPYEQY

V gene: TRBV2
J gene: TRBJ1-1
CDR3 length: 13
D gene: TRBD1
CDR3 protein: ASSVRGQGNTEAF

V gene: TRBV18
J gene: TRBJ1-6
CDR3 length: 12
D gene: .
CDR3 protein: ASSLNRDGSPLH

V gene: TRBV5-1
J gene: TRBJ2-1
CDR3 length: 12
D gene: .
CDR3 protein: ASRPTGSFYEQF

V gene: TRBV18
J gene: TRBJ2-7
CDR3 length: 13
D gene: TRBD2
CDR3 protein: ASSPNEREYYEQY

V gene: TRBV5-5
J gene: TRBJ2-7
CDR3 length: 13
D gene: .
CDR3 protein: ASSRPPGESYEQY

V gene: TRBV5-4
J gene: TRBJ1-4
CDR3 length: 13
D gene: TRBD1
CDR3 protein: ASSPMGQGNEKLF

V gene: TRBV7-9
J gene: TRBJ2-7
CDR3 length: 11
D gene: TRBD1
CDR3 protein: ASSLSRDSEQY

V gene: TRBV30
J gene: TRBJ2-3
CDR3 length: 13
D gene: .
CDR3 protein: AWSREVISTDTQY

V gene: TRBV27
J gene: TRBJ2-3
CDR3 length: 10
D gene: .
CDR3 protein: ASSFGQSPQY

V gene: TRBV19
J gene: TRBJ2-4
CDR3 length: 15
D gene: TRBD1
CDR3 protein: ASSFPTGVLAKNIQY

V gene: TRBV6-5
J gene: TRBJ2-7
CDR3 length: 12
D gene: .
CDR3 protein: ASRPRRQAYEQY

V gene: TRBV6-5
J gene: TRBJ1-5
CDR3 length: 13
D gene: TRBD1
CDR3 protein: ASSRGTGGNQPQH

V gene: TRBV9
J gene: TRBJ2-1
CDR3 length: 13
D gene: TRBD2
CDR3 protein: ASSEGVAGGPEQF

V gene: TRBV6-1
J gene: TRBJ2-5
CDR3 length: 11
D gene: .
CDR3 protein: ASSEPGVETQY

V gene: TRBV5-4
J gene: TRBJ2-3
CDR3 length: 12
D gene: .
CDR3 protein: ASSSGASTDTQY

V gene: TRBV6-5
J gene: TRBJ1-2
CDR3 length: 13
D gene: .
CDR3 protein: ASRRDSRGYYGYT

V gene: TRBV6-1
J gene: TRBJ2-7
CDR3 length: 13
D gene: TRBD2
CDR3 protein: ASSSQSGGAVEQY

V gene: TRBV6-6
J gene: TRBJ1-6
CDR3 length: 12
D gene: TRBD1
CDR3 protein: ASSPGTGNSPLH

V gene: TRBV5-6
J gene: TRBJ1-1
CDR3 length: 12
D gene: .
CDR3 protein: ASNLQGVRTEAF

V gene: TRBV7-2
J gene: TRBJ2-2
CDR3 length: 13
D gene: TRBD1
CDR3 protein: ASSQQGVDTGELF

V gene: TRBV4-3
J gene: TRBJ1-6
CDR3 length: 12
D gene: .
CDR3 protein: ASSQELEDSPLH

V gene: TRBV6-1
J gene: TRBJ1-1
CDR3 length: 11
D gene: .
CDR3 protein: ASSVIRNTEAF

V gene: TRBV2
J gene: TRBJ2-7
CDR3 length: 12
D gene: .
CDR3 protein: ASSRRTFPYEQY

V gene: TRBV6-1
J gene: TRBJ1-4
CDR3 length: 13
D gene: .
CDR3 protein: ASSGSRTFNEKLF

V gene: TRBV7-2
J gene: TRBJ1-6
CDR3 length: 13
D gene: TRBD1
CDR3 protein: ASSLALGQYSPLH

V gene: TRBV21-1
J gene: TRBJ2-7
CDR3 length: 13
D gene: .
CDR3 protein: ASSKVGTVYYEQY

V gene: TRBV10-3
J gene: TRBJ1-6
CDR3 length: 12
D gene: .
CDR3 protein: AISEGGSNSPLH